This T cell receptor (beta chain) appears in the sequencing data of a study of Graves' ophthalmopathy and Graves' hyperthyroidism. Whole-study context: At initial diagnosis, peripheral blood was obtained, and this preceded any treatment.

The source of the PBMCs was 9.5 to 10 ml of fresh peripheral blood. The CDR3 contains 15 residues. Germline CDR1 is SGHTA and CDR2 is FQGTGA. Unmatched junction bases numbered 7, after V lost 3 bases and J lost 6 bases. The study amplified TCR beta CDR3 regions using RNA transcripts. First-round RT-PCR relied on HTBI primers, and a second-round multiplex PCR came next. TCRdb re-called the multiplex PCR reads with MiXCR, one entry per CDR3 protein. The data contain roughly 220,000 distinct CDR3 sequences, around 42% of them singletons. The chain recombines TRBV7-3 with TRBJ1-1; the match to TRBD1 covers 10 bases. This receptor was identified in an adult man with Graves' ophthalmopathy. Sample: peripheral blood. This chain's CDR3 is CASSLVGTGASEAFF. DNA of the CDR3: TGTGCCAGCAGCTTGGTTGGGACAGGGGCTTCTGAAGCTTTCTTT.